Each of the 25 T cell receptor beta chains below was sequenced from the same sample in a study of radiation and T cells in renal cell carcinoma. Produced via immunoSEQ multiplex PCR; TCRdb's table is partial and in-frame only. The repertoire holds approximately 170,000 clones, with about 88% as singletons. Time point specified: blood 4 weeks post-SBRT, at nephrectomy. Treatment indicated: 15 Gy SBRT to primary tumor, nephrectomy 4 weeks later. Sequences were derived from blood, sampled from a patient whose treatment included radiotherapy and nephrectomy. These TCRs come from a woman between 45 and 60 years old with renal cell carcinoma.

This sequence joins TRBV4-1 and TRBJ1-1; D might be TRBD1 (5 bases). V lost 0 bases and J lost 3, with 14 bases in between. Germline V CDR1 and CDR2: MGHRA, YSYEKL. The CDR3 consists of 16 residues. CDR3 in amino acids: CASSQEEGKGYTEAFF. DNA of the CDR3: TGCGCCAGCAGCCAAGAAGAGGGCAAGGGGTACACTGAAGCTTTCTTT.

The chain recombines TRBV6-5 with TRBJ1-5, with D maybe TRBD1 (6 bases). The V end was cut by 6 bases, the J end by 4 bases, with 16 bases between. From germline, CDR1 is MNHEY and CDR2 SVGAGI. CDR3 length: 15 amino acids. Here the CDR3 DNA reads TGTGCCAGCAGCGCGCAGGGGCGGTTAAATCAGCCCCAGCATTTT. Translation gives CASSAQGRLNQPQHF.

The chain couples TRBV29-1 to TRBJ2-3; 9 positions match TRBD2. After removal of 1 base from V and 6 bases from J, the junction contained 17 bases not matched to a gene. The CDR3 runs 18 residues. The germline gives CDR1 SQVTM, CDR2 ANQGSEA. The CDR3 protein is CSVEGASGEALRVDTQYF. The DNA for the CDR3 is TGCAGCGTTGAAGGGGCTAGCGGGGAGGCCCTCCGGGTGGATACGCAGTATTTT.

This chain joins TRBV9 and TRBJ1-6; no clear D gene. The germline V and J ends were trimmed by 3 bases and 2 bases, with 6 bases remaining between them. Germline lookup yields CDR1 SGDLS and CDR2 YYNGEE. This CDR3 comprises 14 residues. The DNA for the CDR3 is TGTGCCAGCAGCGCGGGAGCCTATAATTCACCCCTCCACTTT. Translation: CASSAGAYNSPLHF.

V is TRBV4-1 and J is TRBJ1-4; D is possibly TRBD1 (5 bases). Trimming removed 0 bases at V and 8 bases at J, with 16 bases between. This CDR3 spans 16 amino acids. CDR1 is MGHRA and CDR2 is YSYEKL in the germline V gene. The CDR3 here is CASSQDKGVRGEKLFF. The CDR3, as DNA: TGCGCCAGCAGCCAAGATAAGGGTGTTCGGGGGGAAAAACTGTTTTTT.

The chain employs TRBV4-3 and TRBJ2-3; D perhaps matches TRBD1 (6 bases). V dropped 0 bases and J dropped 6 bases, with 13 bases sitting between them. The CDR3 loop spans 15 amino acids. Germline assignment: CDR1 LGHNA and CDR2 YSLEER. Here the CDR3 DNA reads TGCGCCAGCAGCCAAGATTGGCAGGGGACCGATACGCAGTATTTT. The encoded protein is CASSQDWQGTDTQYF.

The chain joins TRBV6-6 to TRBJ1-3; no clear D. CDR1 and CDR2 (germline): MNHNY, SVGAGI (reference sequence). V gave up 5 bases and J gave up 3 bases, with 5 bases separating them. CDR3 length: 12 amino acids. The CDR3: CASSPRGNTIYF. The CDR3 coding sequence is TGTGCCAGCAGTCCTCGTGGAAACACCATATATTTT.

The chain is built from TRBV18 and TRBJ1-5; D is unclear. V was trimmed by 4 bases and J by 0 bases, leaving 16 bases between them. Germline V gene lookup returns CDR1 KGHSH and CDR2 LQKENI. CDR3 length: 17 amino acids. The CDR3 loop reads CASSQGFGTASNQPQHF. Here the CDR3 DNA reads TGTGCCAGCTCACAGGGATTTGGTACAGCTAGCAATCAGCCCCAGCATTTT.

This chain connects TRBV29-1 to TRBJ1-2; D perhaps matches TRBD1 (6 bases). Trimming took 0 bases from V and 2 from J, leaving 13 bases between them. Germline CDR1 reads SQVTM; CDR2 reads ANQGSEA. The CDR3 runs to 15 residues. CDR3 sequence: CSVEDLSGANYGYTF. The CDR3 coding sequence is TGCAGCGTTGAAGATTTGTCGGGGGCGAACTATGGCTACACCTTC. The full variable domain, with the rest looked up from reference TRBV29-1 and TRBJ1-2, is SAVISQKPSRDICQRGTSLTIQCQVDSQVTMMFWYRQQPGQSLTLIATANQGSEATYESGFVIDKFPISRPNLTFSTLTVSNMSPEDSSIYLCSVEDLSGANYGYTFGSGTRLTVV.

The chain links TRBV7-3 to TRBJ2-3; 7 bases align to TRBD2. Germline-derived CDR1 and CDR2 are SGHTA and FQGTGA. The ends lost 5 bases at V and 2 bases at J; junction bases unmatched: 7. This CDR3 contains 15 residues. CDR3 bases: TGTGCCAGCAGCCCGTTGAGCGGGGACACAGATACGCAGTATTTT. Its translation: CASSPLSGDTDTQYF. The variable domain in full, completed from reference TRBV7-3 and TRBJ2-3, reads GAGVSQTPSNKVTEKGKYVELRCDPISGHTALYWYRQSLGQGPEFLIYFQGTGAADDSGLPNDRFFAVRPEGSVSTLKIQRTERGDSAVYLCASSPLSGDTDTQYFGPGTRLTVL.

CDR3 loop: CASSLTPGELFSGANVLTF. In nucleotides, the CDR3 is TGCGCCAGCAGCTTAACCCCAGGGGAACTTTTCTCTGGGGCCAACGTCCTGACTTTC. This rearrangement joins TRBV5-1 to TRBJ2-6, with D perhaps matching TRBD1 (6 bases). V lost 2 bases and J 0 bases, leaving 18 bases between the germline ends. CDR1 is SGHRS and CDR2 is YFSETQ in the germline V gene. This CDR3 has 19 residues.

This clone was observed a single time. The chain joins TRBV29-1 to TRBJ1-4; no definite D call. V gave up 7 bases and J gave up 5 bases, with 5 bases separating them. This CDR3 has 10 residues. Looked up from germline, CDR1 is SQVTM and CDR2 is ANQGSEA. CDR3 region: CSAANEKLFF. The CDR3 coding sequence is TGCAGCGCCGCGAATGAAAAACTGTTTTTT.

This chain's CDR3 is CASSVDSLSAEAFF. CDR3 bases: TGCGCCAGCAGCGTGGACAGTCTTAGCGCTGAAGCTTTCTTT. J is TRBJ1-1 and V is TRBV5-1; tentatively, D is TRBD1 (6 bases). Germline assignment: CDR1 SGHRS and CDR2 YFSETQ. Trimming took off 4 bases at V and 6 bases at J, with 16 bases between the two ends. This CDR3 region has 14 residues.

The gene calls are TRBV5-6 and TRBJ1-1; D is perhaps TRBD1 (6 bases). Deletions cut 4 bases from V and 2 bases from J, with 21 bases between. Germline lookup yields CDR1 SGHDT and CDR2 YYEEEE. The CDR3 runs to 17 residues. CDR3 nucleotides: TGTGCCAGCAGCCCGATTCGGCAGGGGCACTTTAACACTGAAGCTTTCTTT. This codes for CASSPIRQGHFNTEAFF.

The rearrangement joins TRBV10-3 to TRBJ1-3; possibly TRBD1 for D (5 bases). The germline gives CDR1 ENHRY, CDR2 SYGVKD. The CDR3 is 13 amino acids. Trimming removed 7 bases at V and 0 bases at J, with 7 bases between. In DNA, the CDR3 is TGTGCCATCAAGACAGCCTCTGGAAACACCATATATTTT. Its protein product is CAIKTASGNTIYF.

The chain's CDR3 is CASSPPTRNTDTQYF. The CDR3 bases are TGTGCCAGCAGCCCCCCGACTAGAAACACAGATACGCAGTATTTT. The chain is built from TRBV5-4 and TRBJ2-3, with D possibly TRBD2 on 6 matching bases. V was clipped by 4 bases and J by 2 bases, with 14 bases between them. There are 15 residues in the CDR3. Germline CDR1 and CDR2: SGHNT and YYREEE (reference sequence).

The chain carries TRBV7-3 and TRBJ2-3; 7 bases agree with TRBD1. The ends lost 3 bases at V and 2 bases at J; junction bases unmatched: 2. CDR1 and CDR2 from the germline V gene are SGHTA and FQGTGA. The CDR3 length is 14 residues. CDR3 coding DNA: TGTGCCAGCAGCTTGACAGGGACCACAGATACGCAGTATTTT. Its translation: CASSLTGTTDTQYF. Looking up the rest from reference TRBV7-3 and TRBJ2-3 gives the full variable domain: GAGVSQTPSNKVTEKGKYVELRCDPISGHTALYWYRQSLGQGPEFLIYFQGTGAADDSGLPNDRFFAVRPEGSVSTLKIQRTERGDSAVYLCASSLTGTTDTQYFGPGTRLTVL.

V is TRBV5-1 and J is TRBJ1-1; D is unresolved. This CDR3 contains 12 residues. V lost 4 bases to trimming and J lost 0 bases, with 4 bases between them. Germline V lookup: CDR1 SGHRS, CDR2 YFSETQ. CDR3 amino acids: CASSTVNTEAFF. The DNA of the CDR3 is TGCGCCAGCAGCACGGTGAACACTGAAGCTTTCTTT.

This chain links TRBV5-4 with TRBJ1-2; TRBD1 might be the D (6 bases). Germline CDR1 is SGHNT and CDR2 is YYREEE (reference sequence). Trimming cost V 3 bases and J 9 bases, with 21 bases left between them. The CDR3 covers 15 residues. The CDR3 reads CASSSGPVFGGRYTF. The DNA for the CDR3 is TGTGCCAGCAGCTCAGGACCGGTTTTTGGGGGGCGCTACACCTTC.

The rearrangement links TRBV6-1 to TRBJ2-6; D is uncertain. V was cut by 0 bases and J by 4 bases, with 7 bases left in between. Per the germline V gene, CDR1 is MNHNS and CDR2 is SASEGT. The CDR3 runs to 15 residues. The CDR3 DNA sequence: TGTGCCAGCAGTGAAGCCTCGGGCGGGGCCAACGTCCTGACTTTC. It translates to CASSEASGGANVLTF.

CDR3 loop: CASSFGRIPGELFF. CDR3 nucleotides: TGTGCCAGCAGTTTCGGGCGCATCCCCGGGGAGCTGTTTTTT. V is TRBV28 and J is TRBJ2-2; D is ambiguous. The CDR3 is 14 amino acids. Trimming shortened V by 3 bases and J by 6 bases, and 11 bases separated the two germline ends. Germline V lookup: CDR1 MDHEN, CDR2 SYDVKM.

This sequence joins TRBV19 and TRBJ2-3; a weak D match, TRBD1 (6 bases). The germline V gene has CDR1 LNHDA and CDR2 SQIVND (reference sequence). The germline V and J ends were trimmed by 8 bases and 2 bases, with 20 bases remaining between them. This CDR3 spans 16 amino acids. CDR3 protein: CASGAQWDTYTDTQYF. In DNA, the CDR3 is TGTGCCAGTGGGGCACAGTGGGACACATACACAGATACGCAGTATTTT.

In nucleotides, the CDR3 is TGTGCCAGCAGCCCCGGGAGGGGGTACCAAGAGACCCAGTACTTC. Protein sequence: CASSPGRGYQETQYF. This rearrangement joins TRBV11-2 to TRBJ2-5, with 8 bases identical to TRBD2. The CDR3 is 15 residues long. Looked up from germline, CDR1 is SGHAT and CDR2 is FQNNGV. The ends lost 5 bases at V and 0 bases at J; junction bases unmatched: 5.

Comment on this clone: The same CDR3 is also encoded by other DNA sequences in this sample. The V gene is TRBV5-1, the J gene TRBJ2-2; 8 nucleotides agree with TRBD2. The CDR3 covers 15 residues. V shed 2 bases and J 2 bases; nucleotides not matched to a gene: 2. The germline CDR1 and CDR2 sequences are SGHRS and YFSETQ. CDR3: CASSLAGANTGELFF. In DNA, the CDR3 is TGCGCCAGCAGCTTAGCGGGGGCCAACACCGGGGAGCTGTTTTTT.

The chain recombines TRBV6-5 with TRBJ2-5, with 10 bases fitting TRBD2. Germline V gene data show CDR1 as MNHEY and CDR2 as SVGAGI. CDR3 size: 13 residues. The junction had 7 bases not matched to a gene; V was cut back by 11 bases and J by 4 bases. CDR3 sequence reads: CASGLALTETQYF. In DNA, the CDR3 is TGTGCCTCGGGACTAGCGCTAACAGAGACCCAGTACTTC.